Presented here are 29 T cell receptor beta chains from one specimen sequenced in a study of T cell responses to AZD1222 COVID-19 vaccine. Only in-frame clones appear in the TCRdb table, and some are missing; sequencing was by immunoSEQ multiplex PCR. The table includes 150,000 to 180,000 clones, 88% detected once. The specimen was peripheral blood, collected on day 0 of AZD1222 vaccination. Every receptor here comes from an adult in good health.

The gene calls are TRBV10-2 and TRBJ1-1; no definite D call. CDR1 and CDR2 from the germline V gene are WSHSY and SAAADI. This CDR3 is 15 amino acids long. Trimming shortened V by 4 bases and J by 0 bases, and 12 bases separated the two germline ends. The CDR3 bases are TGCGCCAGCAGTGTTAGTCTTCGGCTGAACACTGAAGCTTTCTTT. Translated, it gives CASSVSLRLNTEAFF.

The chain is built from TRBV6-2 or TRBV6-3 and TRBJ2-7; perhaps D is TRBD1 or TRBD2 (5 bases each). Germline values: CDR1 MNHEY, CDR2 SVGEGT. V was cut by 4 bases and J by 2 bases, with 12 bases left in between. The CDR3 is 14 amino acids. The DNA of the CDR3 is TGTGCCAGCAGTTCCGGGGCGCCGCCCTACGAGCAGTACTTC. It yields the protein CASSSGAPPYEQYF.

V and J are TRBV5-6 and TRBJ1-2; a possible D gene is TRBD1 (5 bases). Germline V gene data show CDR1 as SGHDT and CDR2 as YYEEEE. The CDR3 contains 17 residues. Trimming removed 4 bases from V and 0 bases from J, with 19 bases in between. The CDR3 DNA is TGTGCCAGCAGCACAGGCGGTTCAGGGCCGACTAACTATGGCTACACCTTC. Amino acid sequence: CASSTGGSGPTNYGYTF. The full variable domain, completed using reference TRBV5-6 and TRBJ1-2, is DAGVTQSPTHLIKTRGQQVTLRCSPKSGHDTVSWYQQALGQGPQFIFQYYEEEERQRGNFPDRFSGHQFPNYSSELNVNALLLGDSALYLCASSTGGSGPTNYGYTFGSGTRLTVV.

This clone appeared a few times. V usage is TRBV5-5 and J usage is TRBJ2-2; 8 bases map to TRBD2. CDR3 size: 15 residues. The V segment lost 0 bases and the J segment 7 bases; nucleotides outside the gene matches: 5. Germline CDR1 and CDR2: SGHKS and YYEKEE (reference sequence). The CDR3 DNA reads as TGTGCCAGCAGCTTGGTTAGCGGGGTTGTCGGGGAGCTGTTTTTT. Translated, it gives CASSLVSGVVGELFF.

J is TRBJ2-3 and V is TRBV5-1; a possible D gene is TRBD1 (6 bases). CDR1 and CDR2 from the germline V gene are SGHRS and YFSETQ. The CDR3 covers 15 residues. Trimming left V 4 bases short and J 0 bases short, with 12 bases between. Here the CDR3 reads CASSPQTGSTDTQYF. CDR3 DNA: TGCGCCAGCAGCCCCCAGACAGGAAGCACAGATACGCAGTATTTT. Using reference TRBV5-1 and TRBJ2-3 for the parts outside the CDR3, the full variable domain is KAGVTQTPRYLIKTRGQQVTLSCSPISGHRSVSWYQQTPGQGLQFLFEYFSETQRNKGNFPGRFSGRQFSNSRSEMNVSTLELGDSALYLCASSPQTGSTDTQYFGPGTRLTVL.

The chain uses TRBV10-2 and TRBJ1-2; a weak D match, TRBD1 (5 bases). Germline V CDR1 and CDR2: WSHSY, SAAADI. The V gene lost 6 bases and the J gene lost 6 bases, with 17 bases spanning the gap. This CDR3 is built from 14 residues. The CDR3 DNA reads as TGCGCCAGCAGCGGGGGGACGGATGCTAATGGCTACACCTTC. This translates into CASSGGTDANGYTF.

The V gene is TRBV11-2, the J gene TRBJ2-1, with TRBD2 as a possible D gene (5 bases). The V end lost 0 bases, the J end lost 4 bases, and 10 bases lay between the germline ends. Germline V gene lookup returns CDR1 SGHAT and CDR2 FQNNGV. CDR3 length: 15 residues. CDR3 in DNA: TGTGCCAGCAGCTTAGATCCGAGGGAATACAATGAGCAGTTCTTC. It translates to CASSLDPREYNEQFF.

CDR3 residues: CANSQAGGSNQPQHF. CDR3 coding DNA: TGTGCAAATTCCCAGGCCGGGGGTAGCAATCAGCCCCAGCATTTT. V is TRBV7-9 and J is TRBJ1-5, with D possibly matching TRBD1 (5 bases). The germline V gene has CDR1 SEHNR and CDR2 FQNEAQ (reference sequence). The CDR3 extends over 15 amino acids.

The chain links TRBV5-1 to TRBJ1-2; D is unresolved. Trimming cost V 1 base and J 7 bases, with 11 bases left between them. Germline lookup yields CDR1 SGHRS and CDR2 YFSETQ. This CDR3 has 13 residues. The CDR3 DNA is TGCGCCAGCAGCTTGAGCAGCGAGGGTGGCTACACCTTC. Translated: CASSLSSEGGYTF.

The chain combines TRBV25-1 with TRBJ2-1; the match to TRBD2 covers 11 bases. The V gene end was trimmed by 5 bases and the J gene end by 2 bases; junction bases not matched to a gene: 5. Germline CDR1 reads MGHDK; CDR2 reads SYGVNS. There are 16 residues in the CDR3. DNA of the CDR3: TGTGCCAGCAGTTTTCCTAGCGGGGGGACCTACAATGAGCAGTTCTTC. It yields the protein CASSFPSGGTYNEQFF. The complete variable domain, with remaining parts taken from reference TRBV25-1 and TRBJ2-1, reads EADIYQTPRYLVIGTGKKITLECSQTMGHDKMYWYQQDPGMELHLIHYSYGVNSTEKGDLSSESTVSRIRTEHFPLTLESARPSHTSQYLCASSFPSGGTYNEQFFGPGTRLTVL.

The chain combines TRBV4-3 with TRBJ2-5, with 10 bases lining up with TRBD1. The germline CDR1 and CDR2 sequences are LGHNA and YSLEER. V lost 2 bases to trimming and J lost 4 bases; unmatched junction nucleotides: 4. The CDR3 has 15 residues. The CDR3 sequence: CASSQRDRGGETQYF. DNA for the CDR3: TGCGCCAGCAGCCAAAGGGACAGGGGCGGAGAGACCCAGTACTTC.

The chain recombines TRBV4-1 with TRBJ1-1, with D perhaps matching TRBD1 (5 bases). Germline V gene lookup returns CDR1 MGHRA and CDR2 YSYEKL. CDR3 length equals 13 residues. Trimming left V 0 bases short and J 11 bases short, with 13 bases between. The CDR3 spells CASSQDVRALAFF. CDR3 DNA: TGCGCCAGCAGCCAAGATGTCAGGGCCTTGGCTTTCTTT.

This chain connects TRBV6-1 to TRBJ1-5; 9 positions agree with TRBD1. The CDR3 has 16 residues. Losses at the gene ends were 4 bases for V and 2 bases for J; bases not matched to a gene: 6. Germline CDR1 reads MNHNS; CDR2 reads SASEGT. The CDR3 reads CASSAGTGKGNQPQHF. CDR3 sequence (DNA): TGTGCCAGCAGTGCAGGGACAGGGAAAGGCAATCAGCCCCAGCATTTT.

V usage is TRBV3-1 (or the pseudogene TRBV3-2) and J usage is TRBJ2-7, with 12 positions matching TRBD2. Germline CDR1 is LGHDT and CDR2 is YNNKEL (reference sequence). V was clipped by 2 bases and J by 0 bases; unmatched bases: 11. This CDR3 is built from 19 residues. As DNA, the CDR3 is TGTGCCAGCAGCCAACAACCGGGACTAGCGGGTTTAAGCTCCTACGAGCAGTACTTC. It codes for CASSQQPGLAGLSSYEQYF.

This chain connects TRBV7-2 to TRBJ1-3, with a tentative D call TRBD1 (6 bases). Trimming took 5 bases from V and 3 from J, leaving 14 bases between them. Per the germline V gene, CDR1 is SGHTA and CDR2 is FQGNSA. The CDR3 extends over 15 amino acids. CDR3: CASSLEAGVGNTIYF. The CDR3, as DNA: TGTGCCAGCAGCCTCGAGGCAGGGGTTGGAAACACCATATATTTT.

This rearrangement joins TRBV6-2 or TRBV6-3 to TRBJ1-5; 11 bases are a match to TRBD1. Per germline, CDR1 MNHEY and CDR2 SVGEGT. CDR3 length equals 15 residues. With V trimmed by 1 base and J by 5 bases, 1 base remained unmatched. The CDR3 protein is CASSYLGQGDQPQHF. CDR3 in DNA: TGTGCCAGCAGTTACTTGGGACAGGGGGATCAGCCCCAGCATTTT.

The chain combines TRBV28 with TRBJ1-2, with 10 nucleotides matching TRBD1. The ends lost 6 bases at V and 6 bases at J; junction bases unmatched: 10. Germline V lookup: CDR1 MDHEN, CDR2 SYDVKM. This CDR3 is built from 15 residues. CDR3 sequence reads: CASSRQGAAWDGYTF. Here the CDR3 DNA reads TGTGCCAGCAGCCGACAGGGGGCCGCTTGGGATGGCTACACCTTC.

The J gene is TRBJ2-1, the V gene TRBV4-1; D is possibly TRBD1 (6 bases). CDR1 is MGHRA, CDR2 YSYEKL, per germline. The CDR3 is 14 amino acids. V was clipped by 4 bases and J by 2 bases, with 9 bases between them. DNA for the CDR3: TGCGCCAGCAGCCCGGACAGCCCCTACAATGAGCAGTTCTTC. It yields the protein CASSPDSPYNEQFF.

The table lists this clone with a few counts. This chain uses TRBV5-1 with TRBJ1-1; 8 bases match TRBD1. V shed 3 bases, J shed 5 bases, and the junction held 9 bases outside the gene matches. Germline-derived CDR1 and CDR2 are SGHRS and YFSETQ. The CDR3 runs 15 residues. CDR3 in amino acids: CASSSTGGRGTEAFF. CDR3 nucleotide sequence: TGCGCCAGCAGCTCAACAGGGGGAAGAGGGACTGAAGCTTTCTTT.

This chain joins TRBV15 and TRBJ1-2; a possible D gene is TRBD1 (5 bases). Trimming stripped 3 bases from V and 3 bases from J, with 14 bases between. This CDR3 is 15 amino acids long. CDR1 and CDR2 from the germline V gene are LNHNV and YYDKDF (reference sequence). CDR3 bases: TGTGCCACCAGCAGTCATCGTGACAGCCACTATGGCTACACCTTC. It is translated as CATSSHRDSHYGYTF.

The chain recombines TRBV19 with TRBJ1-1; tentatively, D is TRBD1 (6 bases). Germline V gene sequence: CDR1 LNHDA, CDR2 SQIVND (reference sequence). Trimming took off 7 bases at V and 4 bases at J, with 10 bases between the two ends. The length of the CDR3 is 12 residues. The CDR3 sequence: CASTTGSTEAFF. The CDR3 DNA sequence: TGTGCCAGTACCACAGGGAGCACTGAAGCTTTCTTT.

The chain employs TRBV25-1 and TRBJ2-5; 9 bases map to TRBD2. CDR1 MGHDK and CDR2 SYGVNS come from the germline V gene. V shed 4 bases and J 7 bases; nucleotides not matched to a gene: 10. This CDR3 has 15 amino acids. The CDR3 reads CASSGQGLALVTQYF. The CDR3 DNA reads TGTGCCAGCAGTGGCCAGGGACTAGCTCTGGTGACCCAGTACTTC.

The gene calls are TRBV6-2 or TRBV6-3 and TRBJ2-2, with 7 bases lining up with TRBD1. CDR3 length: 16 residues. CDR1 MNHEY and CDR2 SVGEGT come from the germline V gene. With V trimmed by 2 bases and J by 7 bases, 10 bases remained unmatched. CDR3 protein: CASSYLLTGRVGELFF. The CDR3 nucleotides read TGTGCCAGCAGTTACCTGTTGACAGGGAGAGTCGGGGAGCTGTTTTTT.

V usage is TRBV10-1 and J usage is TRBJ2-2; 7 bases align to TRBD1. The junction had 7 bases not matched to a gene; V was cut back by 6 bases and J by 3 bases. CDR1 is WNHNN and CDR2 is SYGVQD in the germline V gene (reference sequence). The CDR3 length is 15 residues. CDR3 coding DNA: TGCGCCAGCAGCCCGACAGGGCGCGACACCGGGGAGCTGTTTTTT. As protein: CASSPTGRDTGELFF.

This rearrangement joins TRBV19 to TRBJ1-3; tentatively, D is TRBD1 (6 bases). The V gene lost 4 bases and the J gene lost 3 bases, with 13 bases spanning the gap. The CDR3 runs 15 residues. Per germline, CDR1 LNHDA and CDR2 SQIVND (reference sequence). The CDR3: CASSTSGTHGNTIYF. The CDR3 region has the DNA TGTGCCAGTAGTACGTCGGGGACACATGGAAACACCATATATTTT.

The genes are TRBV9 and TRBJ2-7; a weak D match, TRBD1 (6 bases). The germline V gene encodes CDR1 SGDLS and CDR2 YYNGEE. Trimming took off 0 bases at V and 1 base at J, with 8 bases between the two ends. The CDR3 sequence is 14 residues long. As DNA, the CDR3 is TGTGCCAGCAGCGTAGACAGGGATTCCTACGAGCAGTACTTC. As protein: CASSVDRDSYEQYF.

J is TRBJ1-1 and V is TRBV19; 9 bases agree with TRBD1. Germline V CDR1 and CDR2: LNHDA, SQIVND (reference sequence). Trimming cost V 1 base and J 1 base; bases outside gene matches: 7. The CDR3 sequence is 17 residues long. CDR3 sequence (DNA): TGTGCCAGTAGTATAGGGAACAGGGGGCTTGGGAACACTGAAGCTTTCTTT. It specifies CASSIGNRGLGNTEAFF.

The CDR3 DNA reads TGTGCCACCCGACAGACGCAAGAGACCCAGTACTTC. Its protein product is CATRQTQETQYF. The chain links TRBV6-5 to TRBJ2-5, with a possible D match to TRBD1 (5 bases). Germline V CDR1 and CDR2: MNHEY, SVGAGI. The germline V and J ends were trimmed by 10 bases and 2 bases, with 11 bases remaining between them. CDR3 length: 12 residues.

This chain links TRBV7-2 with TRBJ1-3, with unresolved D. This CDR3 has 15 amino acids. Trimming removed 5 bases at V and 0 bases at J, with 11 bases between. Germline values: CDR1 SGHTA, CDR2 FQGNSA. CDR3 residues: CASSPHGSSGNTIYF. The CDR3 bases are TGTGCCAGCAGCCCGCATGGGAGCTCTGGAAACACCATATATTTT.